This T cell receptor beta chain is drawn from a study of cytomegalovirus exposure and HLA in healthy donors. Across the whole study: Earlier, 150 million to 200 million T cells were analyzed, and some 120 million unique TCR beta sequences were found among them.

It was with 60 Vbeta and 13 Jbeta primers that the PCR ran. The method was immunoSEQ multiplex PCR; TCRdb's version includes in-frame clones alone and lacks a portion of them. The data hold around 130,000 clones, with around 77% observed a single time. The length of the CDR3 is 16 residues. V was clipped by 0 bases and J by 7 bases, with 16 bases between them. CDR1 is ENHRY, CDR2 SYGVKD, per germline. Points on this clone: Its cognate antigen is unknown.

The study, taken as a whole, reports: In a later analysis, TCR beta V- and J-gene trimming showed a link to a missense DCLRE1C variant. A later analysis appeared to link common viral pathogens to several of the most significant clusters.

The J gene is TRBJ2-1, the V gene TRBV10-3, with a tentative D call TRBD2 (6 bases). The material sequenced was PBMCs. This sequence was found in a man between 25 and 39 years old in good health and CMV-seronegative. Written as DNA, the CDR3 is TGTGCCATCAGTGAGTCGAGCGGCGGGGCCGTGAATGAGCAGTTCTTC. Translating gives CAISESSGGAVNEQFF.